These T cell receptor beta chains were read from a single sample in a study of CD8 T cells in ankylosing spondylitis. TCRdb ran MiXCR on the 5' RACE reads and lists one entry per CDR3 protein. The table includes approximately 260,000 distinct CDR3 sequences, over 15% detected once. The sequenced sample was blood, either unsorted or a sorted T cell fraction (not recorded which). These receptors all come from a male donor with ankylosing spondylitis or in good health (not recorded which). Both conserved end residues are part of each CDR3. Each record gives: clone size, D gene, J gene, V gene, CDR3 DNA, CDR3 protein. D genes are given only for firm matches. For some rows the clone size is stated as once, few or many, or as a class when expanded; others skip it.

clone_size: many; d_call: TRBD2; j_call: TRBJ2-2; v_call: TRBV12-3/TRBV12-4; cdr3_nt: TGTGCCAGCAGTTTTATACTAGCGGGAGGGCCGACCGGGGAGCTGTTTTTT; cdr3_aa: CASSFILAGGPTGELFF
clone_size: many; d_call: TRBD1; j_call: TRBJ2-7; v_call: TRBV28; cdr3_nt: TGTGCCAGCAGTTGGCACCCGGGACAGGGCGGGTACGAGCAGTACTTC; cdr3_aa: CASSWHPGQGGYEQYF
clone_size: .; d_call: TRBD2; j_call: TRBJ2-1; v_call: TRBV15; cdr3_nt: TGTGCCACCAGCAGAGATCTCATAGCGGGATCCTTAAATGAGCAGTTCTTC; cdr3_aa: CATSRDLIAGSLNEQFF
clone_size: few; d_call: .; j_call: TRBJ2-5; v_call: TRBV20-1; cdr3_nt: TGCAGTGCTAGTAACTACCGGGTGCAAGAGACCCAGTACTTC; cdr3_aa: CSASNYRVQETQYF
clone_size: .; d_call: .; j_call: TRBJ1-4; v_call: TRBV4-1; cdr3_nt: TGCGCCAGCAGCCAAGGGGGACCCTCAACTAATGAAAAACTGTTTTTT; cdr3_aa: CASSQGGPSTNEKLFF
clone_size: .; d_call: .; j_call: TRBJ2-1; v_call: TRBV29-1; cdr3_nt: TGCAGCGCTCAGGGTTTTGCGGATGAGCAGTTCTTC; cdr3_aa: CSAQGFADEQFF
clone_size: few; d_call: TRBD2; j_call: TRBJ2-1; v_call: TRBV4-1; cdr3_nt: TGCGCCAGCAGCCAAGCTAGCGGGAGTTACAATGAGCAGTTCTTC; cdr3_aa: CASSQASGSYNEQFF
clone_size: .; d_call: TRBD2; j_call: TRBJ2-1; v_call: TRBV29-1; cdr3_nt: TGCAGCGTTGAACTAGCGGGAGGAGGTGAGCAGTTCTTC; cdr3_aa: CSVELAGGGEQFF
clone_size: few; d_call: .; j_call: TRBJ2-5; v_call: TRBV7-9; cdr3_nt: TGTGCCAGCAGCTTCTCACAGAAAGAGACCCAGTACTTC; cdr3_aa: CASSFSQKETQYF
clone_size: few; d_call: .; j_call: TRBJ2-7; v_call: TRBV4-1; cdr3_nt: TGCGCCAGCAGCCAAGATAGGACCGGGATCGAGCAGTACTTC; cdr3_aa: CASSQDRTGIEQYF
clone_size: .; d_call: TRBD1; j_call: TRBJ1-5; v_call: TRBV28; cdr3_nt: TGTGCCAGCAGTCTCACAGGGGGCCTTAATCAGCCCCAGCATTTT; cdr3_aa: CASSLTGGLNQPQHF
clone_size: many; d_call: .; j_call: TRBJ1-6; v_call: TRBV15; cdr3_nt: TGTGCCACCAGCAAGGAAAATTCACCCCTCCACTTT; cdr3_aa: CATSKENSPLHF
clone_size: few; d_call: .; j_call: TRBJ2-7; v_call: TRBV4-1; cdr3_nt: TGCGCCAGCAGCCAAGGCGTCAATCCCTACGAGCAGTACTTC; cdr3_aa: CASSQGVNPYEQYF
clone_size: few; d_call: .; j_call: TRBJ1-4; v_call: TRBV29-1; cdr3_nt: TGCAGCGTCGCCCAGGGAGAAAAACTGTTTTTT; cdr3_aa: CSVAQGEKLFF
clone_size: many; d_call: .; j_call: TRBJ2-1; v_call: TRBV5-6; cdr3_nt: TGTGCCAGCAGCCTGGGGGGGGGCCACAATGAGCAGTTCTTC; cdr3_aa: CASSLGGGHNEQFF
clone_size: .; d_call: TRBD2; j_call: TRBJ2-1; v_call: TRBV11-2; cdr3_nt: TGTGCCACCAAAAAAACTAGCGGGGGGGGCAATGAGCAGTTCTTC; cdr3_aa: CATKKTSGGGNEQFF
clone_size: .; d_call: .; j_call: TRBJ2-2; v_call: TRBV7-2; cdr3_nt: TGTGCCAGCAGCTATAGGCCCGGCGTCTACACCGGGGAGCTGTTTTTT; cdr3_aa: CASSYRPGVYTGELFF
clone_size: few; d_call: TRBD1; j_call: TRBJ2-1; v_call: TRBV29-1; cdr3_nt: TGCAGCGTTGAATTCTGGGACAGCGACTACAATGAGCAGTTCTTC; cdr3_aa: CSVEFWDSDYNEQFF
clone_size: .; d_call: .; j_call: TRBJ1-2; v_call: TRBV3-1; cdr3_nt: TGTGCCAGCAGCCACCTTGAAGACAGAAACTATGGCTACACCTTC; cdr3_aa: CASSHLEDRNYGYTF
clone_size: few; d_call: .; j_call: TRBJ1-4; v_call: TRBV20-1; cdr3_nt: TGCAGTGCTAGCCGACGGCTTCCTAATGAAAAACTGTTTTTT; cdr3_aa: CSASRRLPNEKLFF
clone_size: .; d_call: .; j_call: TRBJ2-7; v_call: TRBV20-1; cdr3_nt: TGCAGTGCTGGAGACAGGCCTCTCTACGAGCAGTACTTC; cdr3_aa: CSAGDRPLYEQYF
clone_size: .; d_call: .; j_call: TRBJ2-7; v_call: TRBV4-1; cdr3_nt: TGCGCCAGCAGCCAAGATGGGGGGAGGGGGGCCATCGACGAGCAGTACTTC; cdr3_aa: CASSQDGGRGAIDEQYF
clone_size: few; d_call: TRBD2; j_call: TRBJ2-1; v_call: TRBV6-5; cdr3_nt: TGTGCCAGCAGTTACATGGCGGGAGGTCCCAATGAGCAGTTCTTC; cdr3_aa: CASSYMAGGPNEQFF
clone_size: .; d_call: .; j_call: TRBJ2-1; v_call: TRBV29-1; cdr3_nt: TGCAGCGCCGAAGGAGAGGGGTTACAGATAAACAATGAGCAGTTCTTC; cdr3_aa: CSAEGEGLQINNEQFF
clone_size: many; d_call: TRBD2; j_call: TRBJ2-3; v_call: TRBV12-3/TRBV12-4; cdr3_nt: TGTGCCAGCAGTTTTGTTCCAGCGGGAGAGGCTGGCACAGATACGCAGTATTTT; cdr3_aa: CASSFVPAGEAGTDTQYF
clone_size: .; d_call: TRBD1; j_call: TRBJ2-7; v_call: TRBV6-1; cdr3_nt: TGTGCCAGCAAGGCCGGGACAGGGAACCCCTACGAGCAGTACTTC; cdr3_aa: CASKAGTGNPYEQYF
clone_size: few; d_call: .; j_call: TRBJ1-3; v_call: TRBV9; cdr3_nt: TGTGCCAGCAGCGACCACTCTGGAAACACCATATATTTT; cdr3_aa: CASSDHSGNTIYF
clone_size: few; d_call: .; j_call: TRBJ1-4; v_call: TRBV29-1; cdr3_nt: TGCAGCGCCATGAGCAGGGCGACTAATGAAAAACTGTTTTTT; cdr3_aa: CSAMSRATNEKLFF
clone_size: few; d_call: TRBD2; j_call: TRBJ2-5; v_call: TRBV11-2; cdr3_nt: TGTGCCAGCACCGCGGGGGGTGGCGGGATGAGAGAGACCCAGTACTTC; cdr3_aa: CASTAGGGGMRETQYF
clone_size: few; d_call: .; j_call: TRBJ2-1; v_call: TRBV7-2; cdr3_nt: TGTGCCAGCAGCTTGAGCCTAAGCTCCTACAATGAGCAGTTCTTC; cdr3_aa: CASSLSLSSYNEQFF
clone_size: .; d_call: TRBD1; j_call: TRBJ2-7; v_call: TRBV3-1; cdr3_nt: TGTGCCAGCAGCCAACATACAGGGGGCAAGGCCTACGAGCAGTACTTC; cdr3_aa: CASSQHTGGKAYEQYF
clone_size: .; d_call: TRBD1; j_call: TRBJ1-5; v_call: TRBV2; cdr3_nt: TGTGCCACTTCGGACAGGGATCATCAGCCCCAGCATTTT; cdr3_aa: CATSDRDHQPQHF
clone_size: .; d_call: .; j_call: TRBJ2-5; v_call: TRBV12-3/TRBV12-4; cdr3_nt: TGTGCCAGCAGTTTTCCCGGGAGTGCGGAGACCCAGTACTTC; cdr3_aa: CASSFPGSAETQYF
clone_size: .; d_call: TRBD2; j_call: TRBJ2-5; v_call: TRBV6-2/TRBV6-3; cdr3_nt: TGTGCCAGCAGTTATTCGGGACTAGCGGGAGTTGGTGAGACCCAGTACTTC; cdr3_aa: CASSYSGLAGVGETQYF
clone_size: .; d_call: TRBD1; j_call: TRBJ2-4; v_call: TRBV5-8; cdr3_nt: TGTGCCAGCAGCCCAGGACAGGGAGGAAACATTCAGTACTTC; cdr3_aa: CASSPGQGGNIQYF
clone_size: many; d_call: .; j_call: TRBJ1-5; v_call: TRBV4-1; cdr3_nt: TGCGCCAGCAGCCAACTCGGAACAGGGTTGGGGAGCGGCAATCAGCCCCAGCATTTT; cdr3_aa: CASSQLGTGLGSGNQPQHF
clone_size: few; d_call: TRBD1; j_call: TRBJ2-1; v_call: TRBV6-2/TRBV6-3; cdr3_nt: TGTGCCAGCAGTTGGGACAGGGGCTACCCCTCCAATGAGCAGTTCTTC; cdr3_aa: CASSWDRGYPSNEQFF
clone_size: few; d_call: TRBD2; j_call: TRBJ2-7; v_call: TRBV5-1; cdr3_nt: TGCGCCAGCAGTTTGCCGACTAGCGGGAGGCTAAACGAGCAGTACTTC; cdr3_aa: CASSLPTSGRLNEQYF
clone_size: .; d_call: .; j_call: TRBJ2-7; v_call: TRBV6-1; cdr3_nt: TGTGCCAGCAGTGGACTGCCCTACGAGCAGTACTTC; cdr3_aa: CASSGLPYEQYF
clone_size: once; d_call: TRBD1; j_call: TRBJ1-1; v_call: TRBV5-4; cdr3_nt: TGTGCCAGCAGCATACGACAGGGCGCCACTGAAGCTTTCTTT; cdr3_aa: CASSIRQGATEAFF
clone_size: .; d_call: .; j_call: TRBJ2-1; v_call: TRBV10-2; cdr3_nt: TGCGCCAGCAGTGAGTCGAGTAATCCCTACAATGAGCAGTTCTTC; cdr3_aa: CASSESSNPYNEQFF